This is a list of T cell receptor beta chains from one sample in a study of shared clonotypes between healthy human individuals. Profiling relied on immunoSEQ multiplex PCR, and the TCRdb table lists in-frame clones only, not all of them. The table lists about 470,000 clones, around 79% of them singletons. The specimen sequenced was PBMCs. The source of these receptors is a woman in her thirties or forties in good health. Some clones in this sample may be carry-over from other donors' samples. Both conserved end residues are trimmed from each CDR3. Each record gives: V gene, J gene, CDR3 protein.

>TRBV9|TRBJ1-1
ASSPTSGAYTEAF
>TRBV7-2|TRBJ2-1
ASGGLYNEQF
>TRBV7-2|TRBJ1-1
ASGWNTEAF
>TRBV2|TRBJ2-7
ASSKTGMGDEQY
>TRBV6-1|TRBJ2-1
ASSEEYRQSPYNEQF
>TRBV18|TRBJ2-5
ASSPRRAELLETQY
>TRBV11-2|TRBJ2-7
ASSLGLATLYEQY
>TRBV2|TRBJ2-3
ASNSGSDTQY
>TRBV19|TRBJ1-4
ASWTGGNEKLF
>TRBV10-3|TRBJ2-1
ASGTAEGQF